This entry lists 27 T cell receptor beta chains sequenced from one sample in a study of T cell repertoires in cytomegalovirus infection. The antigens for these receptors are not known. TCRdb re-called the reads with MiXCR, one entry per CDR3 protein. The data show about 830,000 distinct CDR3 sequences, 32% seen once. Here the sequenced sample was cultured CD8+ T cells from PBMCs, taken from culture after CMV antigen stimulation. The receptors derive from a human donor in good health (CMV status not recorded). Some clones in this sample may be carry-over from other donors' samples.

This chain joins TRBV12-3 or TRBV12-4 and TRBJ2-1, with D hard to call. Trimming pared 1 base from V and 10 bases from J, leaving 11 bases between. This CDR3 spans 13 amino acids. DNA of the CDR3: TGTGCCAGCAGTTTAGAACTTACCGCAGAGCAGTTCTTC. Translation gives CASSLELTAEQFF.

The chain combines TRBV4-2 with TRBJ1-4; D perhaps matches TRBD1 (5 bases). Germline V gives CDR1 LGHNA, CDR2 YNFKEQ. This CDR3 region has 17 residues. V gave up 3 bases and J gave up 0 bases, with 14 bases separating them. In nucleotides, the CDR3 is TGTGCCAGCAGCCAGGGGACCGATATTCCAACTAATGAAAAACTGTTTTTT. It is translated as CASSQGTDIPTNEKLFF.

This clonotype was counted between two and nine times. The rearrangement uses TRBV12-3 or TRBV12-4 and TRBJ1-2; D possibly corresponds to TRBD1 (6 bases). The V gene lost 7 bases and the J gene lost 5 bases, with 14 bases spanning the gap. The CDR3 runs 13 residues. In DNA, the CDR3 is TGTGCCAGCAAGCAGTCAGGGGATTATGGCTACACCTTC. It is translated as CASKQSGDYGYTF.

V gene TRBV5-5 combines with J gene TRBJ2-1, with 16 nucleotides matching TRBD2. Trimming cost V 2 bases and J 1 base; bases outside gene matches: 3. This CDR3 is built from 18 residues. Germline CDR1 and CDR2: SGHKS and YYEKEE (reference sequence). CDR3 protein: CASSFGTSGGASYNEQFF. In nucleotides, the CDR3 is TGTGCCAGCAGCTTTGGGACTAGCGGGGGGGCTTCCTACAATGAGCAGTTCTTC.

This clonotype was counted between two and nine times. The V gene is TRBV7-6, the J gene TRBJ1-5, with D perhaps TRBD1 (6 bases). The germline V gene encodes CDR1 SGHVS and CDR2 FNYEAQ. Trimming removed 2 bases at V and 0 bases at J, with 17 bases between. The CDR3 extends over 18 amino acids. The CDR3 DNA reads as TGTGCCAGCAGCTTATATTCCGGGGCAGGGGTTAGCAATCAGCCCCAGCATTTT. Its translation: CASSLYSGAGVSNQPQHF.

J is TRBJ1-1 and V is TRBV6-2 or TRBV6-3; D might be TRBD1 (6 bases). Trimming removed 2 bases at V and 3 bases at J, with 10 bases between. The length of the CDR3 is 14 residues. Germline CDR1 reads MNHEY; CDR2 reads SVGEGT. The CDR3 DNA follows: TGTGCCAGCAGTTACCGAGCAGGGGACACTGAAGCTTTCTTT. Translated, it gives CASSYRAGDTEAFF.

The CDR3 region has the DNA TGTGCCAGCAGTTTATTCAGCGGGGGAGCTAACACCGGGGAGCTGTTTTTT. This sequence encodes CASSLFSGGANTGELFF. The chain joins TRBV12-3 or TRBV12-4 to TRBJ2-2, with 8 bases identical to TRBD2. The ends lost 2 bases at V and 2 bases at J; junction bases unmatched: 7. The CDR3 sequence is 17 residues long.

V gene TRBV4-1 combines with J gene TRBJ1-1; no clear D. This CDR3 region has 15 residues. Germline lookup yields CDR1 MGHRA and CDR2 YSYEKL. The germline V and J ends were trimmed by 0 bases and 1 base, with 9 bases remaining between them. The CDR3 loop reads CASSQEWRANTEAFF. CDR3 in DNA: TGCGCCAGCAGCCAAGAATGGAGGGCGAACACTGAAGCTTTCTTT.

The V and J genes are TRBV19 and TRBJ2-1; a weak D match, TRBD1 (6 bases). The CDR3 loop spans 14 amino acids. V lost 7 bases and J 6 bases, leaving 16 bases between the germline ends. CDR1 and CDR2 from the germline V gene are LNHDA and SQIVND (reference sequence). The CDR3 coding sequence is TGTGCCAGTAAGAGTTCACAGGGTAGCAATGAGCAGTTCTTC. Encoded protein: CASKSSQGSNEQFF.

The chain joins TRBV12-3 or TRBV12-4 to TRBJ1-4; TRBD1 is a possible D gene (5 bases). V gave up 6 bases and J gave up 1 base, with 15 bases separating them. The CDR3 is 16 residues long. The CDR3 DNA reads TGTGCCAGCAGGGCTAGAGACAGTATAACTAATGAAAAACTGTTTTTT. Translating it yields CASRARDSITNEKLFF.

This clonotype was seen a few times. This chain links TRBV7-3 with TRBJ2-3; 10 bases fit TRBD1. CDR3 length: 15 residues. V gave up 4 bases and J gave up 6 bases; unmatched junction bases: 7. The germline gives CDR1 SGHTA, CDR2 FQGTGA. CDR3 in amino acids: CASSSRQGAGDTQYF. Written as DNA, the CDR3 is TGTGCCAGCAGCTCCAGACAGGGGGCAGGGGATACGCAGTATTTT.

J is TRBJ2-1 and V is TRBV6-8; D not resolved. Between the trimmed V and J ends, which lost 0 bases and 6 bases, there was a span of 6 bases. The CDR3 is 13 amino acids. Germline CDR1 and CDR2: MNHGY and SAAAGT. CDR3 region: CASSYSYVNEQFF. CDR3 nucleotides: TGTGCCAGCAGTTACTCGTACGTCAATGAGCAGTTCTTC.

The chain couples TRBV7-6 to TRBJ1-2, with 7 bases identical to TRBD1. Germline CDR1 reads SGHVS; CDR2 reads FNYEAQ. The trim removed 5 bases at V and 0 bases at J, leaving 6 bases unmatched. This CDR3 region has 15 residues. In nucleotides, the CDR3 is TGTGCCAGCAGCCGTGTGACAGGGTCTAACTATGGCTACACCTTC. Translating gives CASSRVTGSNYGYTF. Looking up the rest from reference TRBV7-6 and TRBJ1-2 gives the full variable domain: GAGVSQSPRYKVTKRGQDVALRCDPISGHVSLYWYRQALGQGPEFLTYFNYEAQQDKSGLPNDRFSAERPEGSISTLTIQRTEQRDSAMYRCASSRVTGSNYGYTFGSGTRLTVV.

The chain couples TRBV4-1 to TRBJ1-5; D not certain. Trimming took 0 bases from V and 3 from J, leaving 12 bases between them. The CDR3 is made up of 16 amino acids. The germline gives CDR1 MGHRA, CDR2 YSYEKL. CDR3 in amino acids: CASSQDPLQFNQPQHF. The CDR3 coding sequence is TGCGCCAGCAGCCAAGATCCCTTGCAATTCAATCAGCCCCAGCATTTT.

This clonotype was found many times. The chain couples TRBV7-9 to TRBJ2-3; TRBD2 aligns across 10 bases. The V segment lost 2 bases and the J segment 6 bases; nucleotides outside the gene matches: 14. The CDR3 has 18 amino acids. CDR1 is SEHNR, CDR2 FQNEAQ, per germline (reference sequence). The CDR3 protein is CASSLSFRLAGSHDTQYF. In nucleotides, the CDR3 is TGTGCCAGCAGCTTAAGTTTCCGACTAGCGGGTTCCCATGATACGCAGTATTTT.

The gene calls are TRBV14 and TRBJ1-1; a weak D match, TRBD1 (5 bases). Between the trimmed V and J ends, which lost 0 bases and 5 bases, there was a span of 13 bases. CDR1 is SGHDN and CDR2 is FVKESK in the germline V gene. CDR3 size: 15 residues. The CDR3 loop reads CASSQEAGWSTEAFF. CDR3 coding DNA: TGTGCCAGCAGCCAAGAAGCAGGGTGGTCTACTGAAGCTTTCTTT.

There are a few counts of this clonotype. The rearrangement links TRBV27 to TRBJ2-1; 9 nucleotides match TRBD2. Looked up from germline, CDR1 is MNHEY and CDR2 is SMNVEV (reference sequence). The CDR3 length is 18 residues. The V gene end was trimmed by 1 base and the J gene end by 4 bases; junction bases not matched to a gene: 11. The chain's CDR3 is CASSLYPVAGDQYNEQFF. CDR3 bases: TGTGCCAGCAGTTTATACCCTGTAGCGGGGGACCAATACAATGAGCAGTTCTTC.

CDR3: CASSPLSLERGPSYEQYV. The CDR3 DNA is TGTGCCAGCAGCCCCCTCTCACTGGAGCGGGGGCCTTCCTACGAGCAGTACGTC. The chain is built from TRBV6-2 or TRBV6-3 and TRBJ2-7; 8 bases are shared with TRBD2. Losses at the gene ends were 6 bases for V and 1 base for J; bases not matched to a gene: 17. In germline, CDR1 is MNHEY, CDR2 SVGEGT. This CDR3 is built from 18 residues.

In its sample, this clonotype was seen a few times. This rearrangement joins TRBV6-1 to TRBJ1-5, with TRBD1 matching over 8 bases. Trimming took 6 bases from V and 7 from J; bases not matched to a gene: 5. Germline-derived CDR1 and CDR2 are MNHNS and SASEGT. The CDR3 has 13 amino acids. CDR3 region: CASSPGGWQPQHF. The CDR3 bases are TGTGCCAGCAGCCCAGGGGGCTGGCAGCCCCAGCATTTT.

This clonotype has just a few counts. The chain uses TRBV25-1 and TRBJ2-1, with D tentatively TRBD1 (6 bases). The V gene lost 0 bases and the J gene lost 0 bases, with 9 bases spanning the gap. Germline-derived CDR1 and CDR2 are MGHDK and SYGVNS. This CDR3 has 16 amino acids. The CDR3 nucleotides are TGTGCCAGCAGTGAATATGGGGGCCGCTCCTACAATGAGCAGTTCTTC. It is translated as CASSEYGGRSYNEQFF.

The chain carries TRBV7-3 and TRBJ2-2; no firm D call. This CDR3 contains 15 residues. CDR1 and CDR2 (germline): SGHTA, FQGTGA. Trimming cost V 1 base and J 6 bases, with 12 bases left between them. As DNA, the CDR3 is TGTGCCAGCAGCTTAATTGGTGGGTCGCCCGGGGAGCTGTTTTTT. Amino acid sequence: CASSLIGGSPGELFF. Together with reference TRBV7-3 and TRBJ2-2, the CDR3 gives the full variable domain: GAGVSQTPSNKVTEKGKYVELRCDPISGHTALYWYRQSLGQGPEFLIYFQGTGAADDSGLPNDRFFAVRPEGSVSTLKIQRTERGDSAVYLCASSLIGGSPGELFFGEGSRLTVL.

CDR3 coding DNA: TGTGCCAGCAGCTTTTCCCAGGGGAATACGCAGTATTTT. Protein sequence: CASSFSQGNTQYF. The chain links TRBV7-8 to TRBJ2-3; the D gene is possibly TRBD1 (6 bases). V lost 3 bases and J 7 bases, leaving 11 bases between the germline ends. Germline assignment: CDR1 SGHVS and CDR2 FQNEAQ. The CDR3 extends over 13 amino acids.

About this clonotype: A read error may produce the germline difference seen at one junction end. The chain links TRBV7-9 to TRBJ2-5, with a possible D match to TRBD1 (6 bases). The CDR3 runs to 16 residues. Germline CDR1 reads SEHNR; CDR2 reads FQNEAQ (reference sequence). CDR3: CANSLIQGDFGETQYF. For the CDR3, the DNA is TGTGCCAACAGCTTAATACAGGGTGATTTTGGAGAGACCCAGTACTTC.

The chain joins TRBV20-1 to TRBJ2-2; D is possibly TRBD2 (5 bases). V was pared by 1 base and J by 4 bases, with 10 bases between. CDR3 length: 14 amino acids. Germline V gene sequence: CDR1 DFQATT, CDR2 SNEGSKA (reference sequence). The CDR3 bases are TGCAGTGCTAGAGTGAGGGTACCCACCGGGGAGCTGTTTTTT. As protein: CSARVRVPTGELFF.

This clonotype was found a few times. The chain has TRBV12-3 or TRBV12-4 and TRBJ2-7, with D perhaps given as TRBD1 or TRBD2 (5 bases each). V was shortened by 1 base and J by 1 base, with 14 bases between the two germline ends. There are 16 residues in the CDR3. Written as DNA, the CDR3 is TGTGCCAGCAGTTTAGTACTTCGGGGCCCTTCCTACGAGCAGTACTTC. Its translation is CASSLVLRGPSYEQYF.

The chain joins TRBV19 to TRBJ2-1; 8 positions match TRBD1. The CDR3 is 15 amino acids. Germline V gene data show CDR1 as LNHDA and CDR2 as SQIVND (reference sequence). The ends lost 4 bases at V and 6 bases at J; junction bases unmatched: 8. CDR3: CASSTVRGPPNEQFF. In nucleotides, the CDR3 is TGTGCCAGTAGTACGGTCAGGGGGCCGCCCAATGAGCAGTTCTTC.

This clonotype was seen at least ten times. At one end, the junction sequence differs from germline, possibly due to a read error. The J gene is TRBJ2-3, the V gene TRBV7-7; perhaps D is TRBD1 or TRBD2 (5 bases each). Germline V lookup: CDR1 SSHAT, CDR2 FNYEAQ (reference sequence). The length of the CDR3 is 15 residues. CDR3 in DNA: TGTGCTAGCAGCCTGGGACGGGCGCGCACAGATACGCAGTATTTT. It encodes CASSLGRARTDTQYF.